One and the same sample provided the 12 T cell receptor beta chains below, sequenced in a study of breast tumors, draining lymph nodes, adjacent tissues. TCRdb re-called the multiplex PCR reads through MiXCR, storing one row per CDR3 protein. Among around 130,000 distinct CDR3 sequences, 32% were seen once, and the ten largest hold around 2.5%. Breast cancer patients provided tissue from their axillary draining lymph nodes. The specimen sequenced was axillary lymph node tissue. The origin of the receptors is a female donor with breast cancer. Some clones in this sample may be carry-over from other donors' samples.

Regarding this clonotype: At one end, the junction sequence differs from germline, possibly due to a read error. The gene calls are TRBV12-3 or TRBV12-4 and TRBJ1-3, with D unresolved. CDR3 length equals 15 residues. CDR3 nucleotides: TGTGCCAGCAGCCATGTGGACTCTTCTGGAAACACCATACATTTT. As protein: CASSHVDSSGNTIHF.

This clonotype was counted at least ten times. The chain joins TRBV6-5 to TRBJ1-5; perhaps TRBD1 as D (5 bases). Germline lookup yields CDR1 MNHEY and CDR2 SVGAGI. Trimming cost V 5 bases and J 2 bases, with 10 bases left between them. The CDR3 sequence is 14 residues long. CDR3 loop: CASSPDSGNQPQHF. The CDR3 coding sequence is TGTGCCAGCAGTCCCGACAGTGGCAATCAGCCCCAGCATTTT.

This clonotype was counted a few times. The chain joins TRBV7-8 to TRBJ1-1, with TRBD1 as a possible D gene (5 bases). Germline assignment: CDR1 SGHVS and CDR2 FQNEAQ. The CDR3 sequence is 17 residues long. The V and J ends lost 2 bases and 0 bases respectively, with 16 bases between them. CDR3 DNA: TGTGCCAGCAGCTTACTCGGGGGGGAACCCATGAACACTGAAGCTTTCTTT. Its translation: CASSLLGGEPMNTEAFF.

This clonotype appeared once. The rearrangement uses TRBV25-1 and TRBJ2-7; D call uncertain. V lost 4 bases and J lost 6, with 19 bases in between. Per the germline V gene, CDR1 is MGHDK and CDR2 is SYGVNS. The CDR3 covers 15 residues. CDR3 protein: CASSATLWQAGEQYF. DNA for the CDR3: TGTGCCAGCAGTGCCACCTTGTGGCAGGCAGGCGAGCAGTACTTC.

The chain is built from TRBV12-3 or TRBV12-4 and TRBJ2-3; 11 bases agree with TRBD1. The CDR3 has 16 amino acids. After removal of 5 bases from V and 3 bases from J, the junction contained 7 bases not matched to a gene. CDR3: CASSPGQGASTDTQYF. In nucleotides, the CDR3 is TGTGCCAGCAGTCCCGGACAGGGGGCGTCAACAGATACGCAGTATTTT.

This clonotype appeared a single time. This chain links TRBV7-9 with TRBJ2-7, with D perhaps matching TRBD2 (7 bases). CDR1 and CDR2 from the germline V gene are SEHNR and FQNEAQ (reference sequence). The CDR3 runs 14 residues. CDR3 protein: CASSLVGGGYEQCV. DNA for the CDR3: TGTGCCAGCAGCTTGGTTGGCGGGGGCTACGAGCAGTGCGTC.

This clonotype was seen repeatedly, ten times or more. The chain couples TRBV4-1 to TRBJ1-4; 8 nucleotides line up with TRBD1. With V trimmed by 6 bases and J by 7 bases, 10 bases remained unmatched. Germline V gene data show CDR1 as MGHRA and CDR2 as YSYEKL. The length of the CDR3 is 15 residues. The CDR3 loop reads CASSSSGQVLEKLFF. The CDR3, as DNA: TGCGCCAGCAGTTCATCGGGACAGGTCCTTGAAAAACTGTTTTTT.

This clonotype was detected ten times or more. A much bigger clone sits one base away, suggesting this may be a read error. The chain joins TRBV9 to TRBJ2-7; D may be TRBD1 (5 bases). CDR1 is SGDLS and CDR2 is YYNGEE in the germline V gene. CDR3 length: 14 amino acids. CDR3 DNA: TGTGCCAGCAGCGTAGGTCCAGGGCCCTACGAGCAGTCCTTC. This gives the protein CASSVGPGPYEQSF.

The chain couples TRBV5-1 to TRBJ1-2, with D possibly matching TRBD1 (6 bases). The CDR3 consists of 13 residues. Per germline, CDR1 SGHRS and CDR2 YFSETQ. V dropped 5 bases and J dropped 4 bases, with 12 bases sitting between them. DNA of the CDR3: TGCGCCAGCAGTGCCATGGACAGCTATGGCTACACCTTC. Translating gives CASSAMDSYGYTF.

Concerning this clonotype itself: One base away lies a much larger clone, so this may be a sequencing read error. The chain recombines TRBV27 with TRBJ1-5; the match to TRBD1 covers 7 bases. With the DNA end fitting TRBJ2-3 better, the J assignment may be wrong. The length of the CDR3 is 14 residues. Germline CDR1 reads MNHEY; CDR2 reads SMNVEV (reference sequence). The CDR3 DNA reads TGTGCCAGCAGTAAGACAGGGAACAATCAGCCCCAGTATTTT. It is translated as CASSKTGNNQPQYF.

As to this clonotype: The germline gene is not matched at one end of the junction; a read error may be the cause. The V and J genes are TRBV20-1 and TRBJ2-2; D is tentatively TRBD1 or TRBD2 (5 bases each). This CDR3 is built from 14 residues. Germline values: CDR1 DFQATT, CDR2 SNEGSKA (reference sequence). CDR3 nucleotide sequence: TGCAGTGCTAGACCTCGGGGCGGAACCGGGGAGCTGTCTTGG. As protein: CSARPRGGTGELSW.

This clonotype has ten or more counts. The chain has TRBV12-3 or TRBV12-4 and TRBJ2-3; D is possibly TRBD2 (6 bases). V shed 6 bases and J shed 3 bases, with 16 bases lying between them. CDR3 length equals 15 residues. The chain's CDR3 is CASSPHGGSTDTQYF. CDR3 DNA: TGTGCCAGCAGCCCTCATGGGGGGTCGACAGATACGCAGTATTTT.